The 23 T cell receptor beta chains below all came from one sample that was sequenced in a study of CD8 T cells in Susac syndrome. An amount of RNA that ranged from roughly 0.45 to 1 ug was reverse transcribed with random hexamers. A single record per CDR3 protein comes from TCRdb applying MiXCR to the immunoSEQ multiplex PCR reads. Among under 110,000 distinct CDR3 sequences listed, roughly 95% were seen once. Sequencing was carried out using CD8+ T cells from PBMCs. The receptors shown here come from a human donor with Susac syndrome.

V is TRBV12-3 or TRBV12-4 and J is TRBJ1-2; D call uncertain. V was cut by 6 bases and J by 5 bases, with 19 bases left in between. The CDR3 has 15 amino acids. The CDR3 region has the DNA TGTGCCAGCAGCCCGGACGCGGGGAATATGTATGGCTACACCTTC. Residues: CASSPDAGNMYGYTF.

The rearrangement uses TRBV27 and TRBJ1-2; TRBD1 might be the D (5 bases). The CDR3 covers 14 residues. V lost 5 bases and J lost 4, with 14 bases in between. CDR1 MNHEY and CDR2 SMNVEV come from the germline V gene (reference sequence). The CDR3 DNA is TGTGCCAGCAGTCCGACGACAGAGCCCTATGGCTACACCTTC. This translates into CASSPTTEPYGYTF.

This chain joins TRBV9 and TRBJ2-1; 8 bases fit TRBD2. Losses at the gene ends were 4 bases for V and 8 bases for J; bases not matched to a gene: 11. The V gene's germline CDR1 is SGDLS and CDR2 YYNGEE. The CDR3 has 15 residues. The CDR3, as DNA: TGTGCCAGCAGCTACGGGACTAGGGGCATCGATGAGCAGTTCTTC. Its translation is CASSYGTRGIDEQFF.

The rearrangement uses TRBV27 and TRBJ2-6, with D uncertain. The CDR3 is 14 amino acids. Germline V gene lookup returns CDR1 MNHEY and CDR2 SMNVEV (reference sequence). V lost 3 bases to trimming and J lost 0 bases, with 3 bases between them. CDR3 residues: CASSLSSGANVLTF. The DNA for the CDR3 is TGTGCCAGCAGTTTGAGCTCTGGGGCCAACGTCCTGACTTTC.

The chain couples TRBV13 to TRBJ2-1, with 12 nucleotides matching TRBD2. Per the germline V gene, CDR1 is PRHDT and CDR2 is FYEKMQ (reference sequence). Unmatched junction bases numbered 14, after V lost 1 base and J lost 1 base. CDR3 length: 21 residues. The CDR3 loop is CASSLVGKASGGARSYNEQFF. The DNA for the CDR3 is TGTGCCAGCAGCTTAGTGGGAAAGGCTAGCGGGGGGGCCAGGTCCTACAATGAGCAGTTCTTC.

This sequence joins TRBV6-5 and TRBJ2-2; D not resolved. The germline V gene encodes CDR1 MNHEY and CDR2 SVGAGI. This CDR3 has 17 amino acids. Trimming cost V 0 bases and J 1 base, with 12 bases left between them. The CDR3 region is CASSYSTGPQNTGELFF. CDR3 DNA: TGTGCCAGCAGTTACTCGACCGGACCCCAGAACACCGGGGAGCTGTTTTTT.

This sequence joins TRBV7-2 and TRBJ1-2; 9 bases fit TRBD1. CDR3 size: 15 residues. The trim removed 5 bases at V and 5 bases at J, leaving 9 bases unmatched. The V gene's germline CDR1 is SGHTA and CDR2 FQGNSA. CDR3 bases: TGTGCCAGCAGCATCCATCGGACAGGGGCTTATGGCTACACCTTC. It codes for CASSIHRTGAYGYTF.

The chain joins TRBV29-1 to TRBJ2-2; D is tentatively TRBD1 or TRBD2 (5 bases each). The CDR3 consists of 16 residues. V lost 3 bases and J lost 5, with 19 bases in between. The germline V gene encodes CDR1 SQVTM and CDR2 ANQGSEA. The CDR3 DNA sequence: TGCAGCGTTGATAGACGGGACCCCGGGCGAACCGGGGAGCTGTTTTTT. This translates into CSVDRRDPGRTGELFF.

The chain recombines TRBV20-1 with TRBJ1-2; D perhaps matches TRBD1 (5 bases). Germline assignment: CDR1 DFQATT and CDR2 SNEGSKA (reference sequence). CDR3 length: 16 residues. Trimming took 0 bases from V and 4 from J, leaving 18 bases between them. The CDR3 is CSARDEKLGAVYGYTF. The CDR3 DNA follows: TGCAGTGCTAGAGATGAAAAGCTCGGGGCGGTCTATGGCTACACCTTC.

The table lists this clonotype with a few counts. This chain links TRBV29-1 with TRBJ1-2; tentatively, D is TRBD1 (5 bases). The CDR3 sequence is 11 residues long. CDR1 and CDR2 from the germline V gene are SQVTM and ANQGSEA. V lost 1 base and J lost 6, with 6 bases in between. In DNA, the CDR3 is TGCAGCGTTGAAGTCAGGGATGGCTACACCTTC. As protein: CSVEVRDGYTF.

Here the CDR3 DNA reads TGTGCCAGCAGCTCCAATGGACAGGGCGGAGATACGCAGTATTTT. Protein product: CASSSNGQGGDTQYF. The chain combines TRBV7-3 with TRBJ2-3, with 8 nucleotides matching TRBD1. V trimming: 4 bases; J trimming: 5 bases; junction bases outside the gene matches: 8. The CDR3 totals 15 residues. Per the germline V gene, CDR1 is SGHTA and CDR2 is FQGTGA.

The V gene is TRBV20-1, the J gene TRBJ1-3; D uncertain. The CDR3 consists of 14 residues. Trimming stripped 4 bases from V and 0 bases from J, with 10 bases between. Germline-derived CDR1 and CDR2 are DFQATT and SNEGSKA (reference sequence). The CDR3: CSATGRSSGNTIYF. In nucleotides, the CDR3 is TGCAGTGCTACGGGCAGATCCTCTGGAAACACCATATATTTT.

The V gene is TRBV20-1, the J gene TRBJ2-5; D may match TRBD1 or TRBD2 (5 bases each). This CDR3 is built from 13 residues. Germline-derived CDR1 and CDR2 are DFQATT and SNEGSKA (reference sequence). V was pared by 6 bases and J by 2 bases, with 13 bases between. CDR3 nucleotide sequence: TGCAGTGCCCCGGGACCCAAGCAAGAGACCCAGTACTTC. Translated: CSAPGPKQETQYF.

The V call is TRBV29-1, the J call TRBJ2-7; D is unresolved. The length of the CDR3 is 12 residues. CDR1 and CDR2 from the germline V gene are SQVTM and ANQGSEA. Deletions cut 2 bases from V and 5 bases from J, with 10 bases between. The CDR3 DNA reads as TGCAGCGTTGAAAGTTCTCCGGACGAGCAGTACTTC. Translation gives CSVESSPDEQYF.

V is TRBV4-1 and J is TRBJ2-1; tentatively, D is TRBD2 (6 bases). V was pared by 3 bases and J by 8 bases, with 14 bases between. The germline gives CDR1 MGHRA, CDR2 YSYEKL. This CDR3 is 14 amino acids long. CDR3 loop: CASSQYGGEDEQFF. In nucleotides, the CDR3 is TGCGCCAGCAGCCAGTATGGAGGGGAGGATGAGCAGTTCTTC.

The chain uses TRBV29-1 and TRBJ2-7; 7 nucleotides agree with TRBD2. Per the germline V gene, CDR1 is SQVTM and CDR2 is ANQGSEA. The V gene end was trimmed by 1 base and the J gene end by 0 bases; junction bases not matched to a gene: 9. This CDR3 spans 16 amino acids. CDR3 in amino acids: CSVEGGGSSSSYEQYF. In nucleotides, the CDR3 is TGCAGCGTTGAAGGGGGGGGGTCCAGTAGCTCCTACGAGCAGTACTTC.

The chain has TRBV5-1 and TRBJ1-2, with D possibly TRBD1 on 6 matching bases. This CDR3 region has 13 residues. The ends were cut back, 5 bases at V and 4 bases at J, with 12 bases in the middle. Germline V gene sequence: CDR1 SGHRS, CDR2 YFSETQ. CDR3 loop: CASRDGGLYGYTF. CDR3 DNA sequence: TGCGCCAGCAGAGATGGGGGGCTCTATGGCTACACCTTC.

The chain has TRBV4-3 and TRBJ2-5, with D possibly TRBD1 on 5 matching bases. The V end lost 1 base, the J end lost 0 bases, and 9 bases lay between the germline ends. The CDR3 length is 15 residues. Germline V CDR1 and CDR2: LGHNA, YSLEER. The CDR3 sequence: CASSQGPQDQETQYF. The DNA for the CDR3 is TGCGCCAGCAGCCAAGGCCCACAGGACCAAGAGACCCAGTACTTC.

The chain employs TRBV2 and TRBJ1-3; 8 positions agree with TRBD1. Germline assignment: CDR1 SNHLY and CDR2 FYNNEI. Trimming cost V 9 bases and J 2 bases; bases outside gene matches: 15. CDR3 length: 17 residues. CDR3 coding DNA: TGTGCCAGACCAACAAGAGGCAGGGGGCGTCCTGGAAACACCATATATTTT. This translates into CARPTRGRGRPGNTIYF.

J is TRBJ1-1 and V is TRBV20-1; D possibly corresponds to TRBD1 (6 bases). Trimming took 4 bases from V and 2 from J, leaving 8 bases between them. The CDR3 has 12 residues. Germline V gene sequence: CDR1 DFQATT, CDR2 SNEGSKA (reference sequence). The CDR3 nucleotides read TGCAGTGCTAACAGGGCTAACACTGAAGCTTTCTTT. This gives the protein CSANRANTEAFF.

This clonotype was counted a single time. The chain has TRBV7-3 and TRBJ1-2, with TRBD1 as a possible D gene (5 bases). Trimming removed 5 bases at V and 8 bases at J, with 18 bases between. CDR3 length: 14 amino acids. The V gene's germline CDR1 is SGHTA and CDR2 FQGTGA. CDR3 protein: CASSPTGPWEGYTF. The CDR3 nucleotides are TGTGCCAGCAGCCCCACAGGACCGTGGGAGGGCTACACCTTC. The full variable domain, its missing parts supplied by reference TRBV7-3 and TRBJ1-2, is GAGVSQTPSNKVTEKGKYVELRCDPISGHTALYWYRQSLGQGPEFLIYFQGTGAADDSGLPNDRFFAVRPEGSVSTLKIQRTERGDSAVYLCASSPTGPWEGYTFGSGTRLTVV.

The gene calls are TRBV12-5 and TRBJ1-5; 11 bases fit TRBD1. The CDR3 length is 16 residues. Germline CDR1 LGHNT, CDR2 FRNRAP. Trimming removed 3 bases from V and 7 bases from J; junction bases left unmatched: 8. The CDR3 loop is CASGFGQGARGQPQHF. In DNA, the CDR3 is TGTGCTAGTGGTTTCGGACAGGGGGCCCGGGGGCAGCCCCAGCATTTT.

A note on this clonotype: One end of the junction varies from germline; a read error may be responsible. The rearrangement uses TRBV11-2 and TRBJ2-3, with TRBD2 identical over 8 bases. The CDR3 has 16 amino acids. Per the germline V gene, CDR1 is SGHAT and CDR2 is FQNNGV. CDR3 region: CASSLAGLALGDTQFF. The CDR3 DNA follows: TGTGCCAGCAGCTTAGCCGGACTAGCATTAGGAGATACGCAGTTTTTT.